This is a list of T cell receptor beta chains from one sample in a study of T-cell reconstitution after alpha-beta-depleted transplantation in children. A single record per CDR3 protein comes from TCRdb applying MiXCR to the PCR reads. Here the sample spans nearly 550,000 distinct CDR3 sequences, 15% to 20% being singletons. Source: PBMCs from the stem cell graft donor, taken from the stem cell graft. The receptor source for this set is a human donor who donated a stem cell graft to a child with acute lymphoblastic leukemia. Each CDR3 is given with its conserved first and last residue. A D gene is named only where the DNA matches it firmly. Not all rows give a size; the values are once, few, many and, for expanded clones, a class.

abundance	d_gene	v_gene	j_gene	CDR3aa	CDR3nt
few	.	TRBV9	TRBJ2-4	CASSGTGTRENIQYF	TGTGCCAGCAGCGGAACCGGGACTCGTGAAAACATTCAGTACTTC
few	TRBD1	TRBV9	TRBJ1-1	CASSSPGQGAAEAFF	TGTGCCAGCAGCTCACCGGGACAGGGGGCCGCTGAAGCTTTCTTT
.	.	TRBV5-1	TRBJ2-7	CASKVGAPSYEQYF	TGCGCCAGCAAGGTGGGAGCCCCCTCCTACGAGCAGTACTTC
few	.	TRBV5-1	TRBJ1-4	CASSSGLLEKLFF	TGCGCCAGCAGCTCGGGACTTTTGGAAAAACTGTTTTTT
few	.	TRBV20-1	TRBJ2-7	CSAATAGLKPYEQYF	TGCAGTGCCGCCACAGCCGGACTGAAGCCCTACGAGCAGTACTTC
.	.	TRBV20-1	TRBJ1-2	CSASRQRENYGYTF	TGCAGTGCTAGTCGTCAACGGGAGAACTATGGCTACACCTTC
once	TRBD1	TRBV3-1	TRBJ1-1	CALSLGPGTGLHTEAFF	TGTGCCCTCAGTTTAGGCCCCGGGACAGGGCTTCACACTGAAGCTTTCTTT
.	TRBD1	TRBV29-1	TRBJ2-5	CSAPINRGRVETQYF	TGCAGCGCCCCCATTAACAGGGGGCGGGTGGAGACCCAGTACTTC
.	.	TRBV15	TRBJ2-7	CATSKVHIKYEQYF	TGTGCCACCAGCAAGGTTCACATTAAGTACGAGCAGTACTTC
.	.	TRBV14	TRBJ1-4	CASSQVTGESSEKLFF	TGTGCCAGCAGCCAAGTAACGGGGGAAAGCAGTGAAAAACTGTTTTTT
.	.	TRBV5-1	TRBJ2-2	CASSSGSIRELFF	TGCGCCAGCAGCTCTGGGTCCATCAGGGAGCTGTTTTTT
few	TRBD2	TRBV9	TRBJ2-5	CASSVEPGGALKETQYF	TGTGCCAGCAGCGTAGAGCCGGGGGGAGCTTTAAAAGAGACCCAGTACTTC
few	.	TRBV5-1	TRBJ1-2	CASSSSGGSGYGYTF	TGCGCCAGCAGCTCGTCCGGGGGCTCTGGCTATGGCTACACCTTC
.	.	TRBV7-6	TRBJ1-5	CASSFHQGFNQPQHF	TGTGCCAGCAGCTTTCATCAAGGCTTCAATCAGCCCCAGCATTTT
.	.	TRBV28	TRBJ2-5	CASSSPESQYF	TGTGCCAGCAGCTCCCCAGAGAGCCAGTACTTC
few	.	TRBV4-1	TRBJ2-7	CASSQGAWGEQYF	TGCGCCAGCAGCCAAGGGGCCTGGGGGGAGCAGTACTTC
few	TRBD1	TRBV27	TRBJ2-1	CASNPGQGNEQFF	TGTGCCAGCAATCCGGGACAGGGTAATGAGCAGTTCTTC
.	TRBD1	TRBV7-9	TRBJ1-1	CASTPSGTGAGTEAFF	TGTGCCAGCACCCCATCTGGGACAGGGGCGGGCACTGAAGCTTTCTTT
few	.	TRBV7-6	TRBJ1-1	CASSLETGMGTEAFF	TGTGCCAGCAGCTTAGAAACAGGGATGGGCACTGAAGCTTTCTTT
few	TRBD2	TRBV3-1	TRBJ2-3	CASKTSFLAGDNTQYF	TGTGCCAGCAAGACAAGTTTCCTAGCGGGAGATAATACGCAGTATTTT
.	TRBD1	TRBV30	TRBJ2-2	CAWSHGQGAGELFF	TGTGCCTGGAGTCACGGACAGGGGGCCGGGGAGCTGTTTTTT
few	.	TRBV12-3/TRBV12-4	TRBJ2-6	CASRLNSGANVLTF	TGTGCCAGCAGATTAAATTCTGGGGCCAACGTCCTGACTTTC
.	TRBD2	TRBV11-2	TRBJ2-7	CASSLVKGLRYEQYF	TGTGCCAGCAGCTTGGTAAAGGGACTACGCTACGAGCAGTACTTC
.	.	TRBV20-1	TRBJ2-5	CSAVAAGHGETQYF	TGCAGTGCTGTAGCGGCAGGTCATGGGGAGACCCAGTACTTC
.	.	TRBV25-1	TRBJ2-7	CASSESNLYEQYF	TGTGCCAGCAGTGAATCCAACCTCTACGAGCAGTACTTC
few	.	TRBV5-5	TRBJ2-7	CASSRWAGATYEQYF	TGTGCCAGCAGCCGGTGGGCAGGGGCAACCTACGAGCAGTACTTC
.	.	TRBV7-9	TRBJ2-1	CASSPGLLYRSYNEQFF	TGTGCCAGCAGCCCAGGACTCCTCTACCGATCCTACAATGAGCAGTTCTTC
few	TRBD2	TRBV25-1	TRBJ2-1	CATSPSGIYNEQFF	TGTGCCACCTCCCCTAGCGGGATCTACAATGAGCAGTTCTTC
.	.	TRBV7-9	TRBJ2-2	CASLGAAGELFF	TGTGCCTCCCTAGGTGCGGCCGGGGAGCTGTTTTTT
few	.	TRBV12-3/TRBV12-4	TRBJ1-2	CASSFNQGTGFYGYTF	TGTGCCAGCAGTTTTAACCAGGGCACGGGGTTCTATGGCTACACCTTC
.	.	TRBV12-3/TRBV12-4	TRBJ1-2	CASSTHGKNYGYTF	TGTGCCAGCAGTACTCATGGGAAGAACTATGGCTACACCTTC
few	.	TRBV19	TRBJ1-1	CASSAPGRLTEAFF	TGTGCCAGTAGCGCCCCGGGAAGGTTGACTGAAGCTTTCTTT
many	.	TRBV20-1	TRBJ2-5	CSDRGVGETQYF	TGCAGTGACAGAGGGGTGGGAGAGACCCAGTACTTC
.	TRBD2	TRBV7-8	TRBJ2-1	CASSLGGLLAGGRYNEQFF	TGTGCCAGCAGCTTAGGAGGCCTACTAGCGGGAGGTCGGTACAATGAGCAGTTCTTC
.	.	TRBV30	TRBJ1-1	CAWARGGNTEAFF	TGTGCCTGGGCCCGGGGGGGGAACACTGAAGCTTTCTTT
.	TRBD2	TRBV20-1	TRBJ2-1	CSARDRGLAGSYNEQFF	TGCAGTGCTAGAGATCGTGGCCTAGCGGGCTCCTACAATGAGCAGTTCTTC
many	.	TRBV5-1	TRBJ1-1	CASRAPGGAQVTEAFF	TGCGCCAGCAGAGCCCCGGGGGGCGCTCAGGTGACTGAAGCTTTCTTT
few	TRBD1	TRBV12-3/TRBV12-4	TRBJ1-1	CASSRPGTGNTEAFF	TGTGCCAGCAGTCGACCCGGGACAGGGAACACTGAAGCTTTCTTT
few	TRBD1	TRBV29-1	TRBJ1-1	CSVLQGPSLMNTEAFF	TGCAGCGTATTACAGGGGCCTAGTTTAATGAACACTGAAGCTTTCTTT
few	TRBD2	TRBV5-1	TRBJ2-2	CASSLTTGGGTGELFF	TGCGCCAGCAGCTTGACGACGGGAGGGGGAACCGGGGAGCTGTTTTTT
few	TRBD2	TRBV7-9	TRBJ2-7	CASRGGASSYEQYF	TGTGCCAGCAGGGGAGGGGCGAGCTCCTACGAGCAGTACTTC
.	TRBD2	TRBV20-1	TRBJ2-3	CSAREGREAAPDTQYF	TGCAGTGCTAGAGAGGGGCGGGAGGCGGCCCCAGATACGCAGTATTTT
.	.	TRBV27	TRBJ2-7	CASSLAAQRSKRDEQYF	TGTGCCAGCAGTCTAGCCGCCCAGCGGAGTAAGAGGGACGAGCAGTACTTC
.	.	TRBV4-1	TRBJ1-1	CASSQEIGTWNTEAFF	TGCGCCAGCAGCCAAGAGATTGGGACGTGGAACACTGAAGCTTTCTTT
.	TRBD1	TRBV20-1	TRBJ1-4	CSARGSTGVALQANEKLFF	TGCAGTGCTAGAGGTTCTACAGGGGTTGCCCTACAGGCTAATGAAAAACTGTTTTTT
.	.	TRBV7-9	TRBJ1-6	CASSSGAGNSPLHF	TGTGCCAGCAGCTCCGGGGCAGGGAATTCACCCCTCCACTTT
.	TRBD2	TRBV10-3	TRBJ2-7	CALSDSGSSYEQYF	TGTGCCCTCAGTGATAGCGGGAGCTCCTACGAGCAGTACTTC
.	TRBD1	TRBV29-1	TRBJ1-2	CSVEGGRDSYGYTF	TGCAGCGTTGAGGGGGGGAGGGACAGTTATGGCTACACCTTC
once	TRBD2	TRBV4-1	TRBJ2-3	CASSRIAGTTDTQYF	TGCGCCAGCAGCCGGATAGCGGGGACCACAGATACGCAGTATTTT
.	TRBD2	TRBV4-1	TRBJ2-5	CASSQRSGRAQETQYF	TGCGCCAGCAGCCAACGGAGCGGGAGGGCGCAAGAGACCCAGTACTTC
few	.	TRBV4-2	TRBJ1-1	CASSQVGGEAFF	TGTGCCAGCAGCCAAGTAGGGGGAGAAGCTTTCTTT
.	TRBD2	TRBV12-3/TRBV12-4	TRBJ2-1	CASRSFWGGKYNEQFF	TGTGCCAGCAGGTCCTTTTGGGGGGGTAAATACAATGAGCAGTTCTTC
.	TRBD2	TRBV9	TRBJ2-1	CASSTLSGGRADEQFF	TGTGCCAGCAGCACGCTTAGCGGGGGGCGAGCAGATGAGCAGTTCTTC
few	.	TRBV30	TRBJ1-4	CAWRGSENEKLFF	TGTGCCTGGAGGGGGAGTGAGAATGAAAAACTGTTTTTT
.	.	TRBV27	TRBJ2-2	CASSLWEGRTGELFF	TGTGCCAGCAGTTTATGGGAAGGGCGGACCGGGGAGCTGTTTTTT